The entry below gives a single TCR beta chain sequence along with its context. What it recognizes is unknown. This CDR3 contains 16 residues. V trimming: 5 bases; J trimming: 7 bases; junction bases outside the gene matches: 10. Germline lookup yields CDR1 SGHTA and CDR2 FQGTGA. This sample is part of a study of T cells after yellow fever vaccination. Researchers made TCR cDNA using 5'RACE template switching, and this step added a universal primer site and UMIs. From the 5' RACE reads, TCRdb called clonotypes with MiXCR, one entry per CDR3 protein. Of roughly 120,000 distinct CDR3 sequences in the sample, about 7.2% were seen once. Study-wide results and limits: Clonotype sharing between CD4 and CD8 compartments was small. Reappearance after the booster was seen for most primary-vaccination clones, at 95% to 96% CD4 and 70% to 90% CD8. FACS-sorted repertoires could harbor abundant contaminating bulk-population clonotypes.

The chain is built from TRBV7-3 and TRBJ2-3, with 12 nucleotides matching TRBD2. The sample here was CD4+ T cells sorted from PBMCs, taken roughly 46 days after the first yellow fever vaccination. The sequence came from a man aged 18 to 30 who received the YFV17D yellow fever vaccine. Written as DNA, the CDR3 is TGTGCCAGCAGCCCAGACCTAGCGGGGGGGAGGTATACGCAGTATTTT. This translates into CASSPDLAGGRYTQYF.